This T cell receptor (beta chain) was observed in a study of blood T cell repertoires in COVID-19. For the study at large: The study drew acute and convalescent COVID-19 samples from the United States, Italy and Spain. PBMCs, B-cell-depleted T cells, or T cells provided the cDNA or gDNA that made up the material.

Original processing notes: Amplified reference gene primers provided the basis for estimating nucleated cell counts. The method was immunoSEQ multiplex PCR; TCRdb's version includes in-frame clones alone and lacks a portion of them. That table furnishes V, J and clone size, whereas the DNA furnished D and trimming. The data contain about 75,000 clones, around 90% of them singletons. Source material: peripheral blood. This clonotype was obtained from a human donor in a cohort sampled during active COVID-19.

CDR3 region: CASSLMQGGGRATEAFF. The DNA of the CDR3 is TGTGCCAGCAGTTTAATGCAGGGCGGGGGCCGGGCCACTGAAGCTTTCTTT. The rearrangement uses TRBV6-2 or TRBV6-3 and TRBJ1-1; possible D gene TRBD1, 6 bases. Trimming shortened V by 4 bases and J by 4 bases, and 22 bases separated the two germline ends. This CDR3 contains 17 residues. Per the germline V gene, CDR1 is MNHEY and CDR2 is SVGEGT.